This T cell receptor (beta chain) was documented in a study of blood T cell repertoires in COVID-19. Study context: T cells, B-cell-depleted T cells, or PBMCs supplied cDNA or gDNA.

In the authors' methods: Reference gene primer amplification in the assay estimated nucleated cell counts. Here immunoSEQ multiplex PCR was the method, and the copy in TCRdb shows in-frame clones only, minus some. V, J and clone size were drawn from that table, and D and trimming were deduced from the DNA. The sample has 180,000 or so clones; roughly 82% are singletons. The CDR3 has 15 residues. V shed 2 bases and J shed 5 bases, with 11 bases lying between them. Germline-derived CDR1 and CDR2 are SGHTS and YDEGEE. The source material was peripheral blood. This receptor was identified in a woman between 65 and 79 years old with acute or convalescent COVID-19. The chain recombines TRBV5-8 with TRBJ1-6; unclear D gene. CDR3 in amino acids: CASSFKKRDNSPLHF. CDR3 nucleotide sequence: TGTGCCAGCAGCTTCAAAAAACGGGATAATTCACCCCTCCACTTT. Full variable domain (missing parts from reference TRBV5-8 and TRBJ1-6): EAGVTQSPTHLIKTRGQQATLRCSPISGHTSVYWYQQALGLGLQFLLWYDEGEERNRGNFPPRFSGRQFPNYSSELNVNALELEDSALYLCASSFKKRDNSPLHFGNGTRLTVT.